Here is one TCR beta chain with its context. It lacks a known antigen. Base qualities are not recorded, but no much larger clone differs from it by a single base. Library preparation employed the immunoSEQ multiplex PCR assay. A mixture of 60 forward primers for TCR Vbeta segments and 13 reverse primers for TCR Jbeta segments was used in the multiplex PCR. A multiplex PCR assay on genomic DNA amplified the CDR3 region of rearranged TCR beta genes. Amplified TCR beta libraries were sequenced as 87-base-pair reads on the Illumina HiSeq System. The authors' analysis ran thus. A later analysis counted 75 million to 100 million unique TCR beta chains across the 550 to 800 repertoires, and 10 million to 11 million of these chains were shared by at least two donors. Raw reads were error-corrected and collapsed into unique sequences by a nearest-neighbor algorithm in which closely related sequences were merged to remove PCR and sequencing errors. To assign V, D and J gene segments, CDR3 sequences were aligned to IMGT reference sequences. For a sequence to be retained, a match of at least six nucleotides to both a V gene segment and a J gene segment was required. Rearrangements were called productive when the CDR3 lacked stop codons and stayed in frame with V and J; all others were non-productive. CDR3 was defined according to IMGT convention as the region running from the second conserved V-encoded cysteine to the conserved J-encoded phenylalanine. Sequences without an unambiguous match to a single V gene segment were excluded from the earlier analysis of about 600 of the donors. In an earlier analysis of roughly 500 of the donors, V segments were called functional above 56.7% productive rearrangements and were called segregating when the between-donor standard deviation exceeded 5%. A statistical classification framework was built to diagnose cytomegalovirus status from the catalog of TCR beta chain sequences. V and J gene assignment, in a later analysis, came from comparing TCR nucleotide sequences with IMGT/GENE-DB human TR gene sequences. A later analysis assigned CDR3 sequences and most-parsimonious VDJ recombination scenarios with the TCRdist pipeline. In a later analysis, each TCR beta chain was defined by its CDR3 amino acid sequence together with its V-gene family, and reads without a unique V-gene family were excluded. A later analysis removed several hundred highly shared, low-generation-probability nucleotide sequences to deal with suspected cross-contamination and a sequencing artifact. For each public chain, a later analysis derived a clonal expansion index from normalized ranks of inferred template counts within each repertoire. In a later analysis, generation probabilities were computed with a VDJ recombination model fitted to out-of-frame rearrangements, and the resulting probabilities were checked against IGoR. In a later analysis, hypergeometric tests were used to score TCR-TCR, TCR-HLA and TCR-CMV co-occurrence, with a repertoire-size bias correction applied to TCR pairs. In a later analysis, false discovery rates were estimated by permuting HLA or CMV assignments 20 times. In a later analysis, co-occurring TCRs were grouped using DBSCAN, with TCRdist sequence similarity added in when clustering inside HLA-allele-positive subsets. Co-occurrence clustering excluded repertoires with fewer than 30,000 or more than 120,000 public chains, plus five with anomalous nucleotide sharing. Here the immuneACCESS table is served through TCRdb, limited to in-frame sequences with V and J called. Missing clones are a known gap in these copies; in checked studies unresolved V genes cover under half, and the rest lacks a known reason. V and J calls and clone size are as listed in that table; D and trimming were resolved from the DNA. For this sample there are 95,000 to 150,000 clones; around 72% appear just once. Around 3.7% of the sample belongs to the ten largest clones.

The cohort consisted of 600 to 750 healthy bone marrow donors. All cohort members were sampled while nominally healthy, although unrecorded immune exposures were likely present. The donor tested CMV seronegative, placing the donor among the 350 or so seronegative members of the cohort. Each donor provided a peripheral blood sample, and peripheral blood mononuclear cells were used for TCR beta sequencing. The Qiagen DNeasy Blood Extraction Kit was used to extract genomic DNA from the blood cell samples. Including cysteine and phenylalanine, the CDR3 has 17 amino acids. The kept DNA is CDR3 alone, 51 bases in frame from the first base. The junction shows trimming of 3 bases on V and 2 bases on J, plus 15 bases between the germline ends. CDR1 and CDR2, per the germline V gene, are SGDLS and YYNGEE. The record originates from a study of cytomegalovirus exposure and HLA in healthy donors (dated by TCRdb to the late 2010s). Context from the whole study: An earlier analysis of several hundred of the donors reported roughly 300 Gb of sequence data and about 100 million unique TCR beta sequences from about 180 million T cells. An early release that covered about 600 HLA-typed donors contained approximately 290 gigabases of sequencing data and 75 million to 100 million unique TCR sequences. Of the 300 to 400 genotyped donors, roughly 80% fell in the genetic ancestry cluster associated with self-reported Caucasian donors. The study aimed to test whether signatures of past pathogen exposure could be identified by cataloging public T cell receptors. Using immunosequencing, the study profiled T cell repertoires from 550 to 750 subjects and related those repertoires to cytomegalovirus serostatus. Besides the first cohort of roughly 660 subjects, a separate validation cohort made up of roughly 130 different subjects was used. To predict cytomegalovirus infection status, the study combined high-throughput TCR immunosequencing, statistical association of individual TCRs with disease status, and machine learning. A later analysis re-examined previously published TCR beta repertoires from more than 550 donors and added high-resolution HLA genotyping to investigate patterns of TCR occurrence. Rather than using new phenotypic data, the later analysis identified candidate immune exposures from TCR beta sequences and from how often those sequences occurred across donors. To decide whether each TCR beta V gene segment behaved as functional or pseudogenic, an earlier analysis of several hundred of the donors relied on high-throughput TCR beta sequencing. Alongside the repertoire data, information on donor age, sex, ethnicity and CMV serostatus was compiled. In a later genetic analysis, genome-wide SNP genotypes for about 65% of the 666 donors were used, and that subset was treated as a discovery cohort. Every repertoire in the discovery cohort had been generated on one and the same sequencing platform. HLA typing included class I and class II loci at four-digit resolution. The number of typed donors differed by locus: about 629-640 for A, B, C, DRB1 and DQB1; 500 to 550 for DQA1; roughly 600 for DPA1; and about 450 for DPB1. Because of strong linkage in the cohort, 4 to 6 DR-DQ haplotypes were treated as single units for association and clustering. On average, roughly 200,000 unique TCR beta nucleotide sequences were sequenced per donor among 300 to 500 genotyped donors of the cohort, with about 17% of those sequences being non-productive. What the study reported, not specific to this receptor: Compared with equally common non-associated chains, HLA-associated TCR beta chains in a later analysis were more clonally expanded and had lower generation probabilities. V-gene and J-gene trimming of TCR beta chains was associated with a missense DCLRE1C variant in a later genetic analysis, and the association was replicated in an independent cohort. Presence/absence analyses assumed roughly uniform sequencing depth across donors, an assumption that may not hold. A few of the identified cytomegalovirus-associated TCR beta chains were confirmed in vitro to be specific for cytomegalovirus antigens. Immune exposure information for the cohort was limited to CMV serostatus. The classifier was reported to diagnose cytomegalovirus status with high specificity and sensitivity in both the original cohort and the validation cohort. Correlated functional status among segregating V segments might reflect linkage disequilibrium, but an unknown experimental factor could not be ruled out. Compared with the 666-donor mean, donors in an Asian-associated ancestry cluster had fewer N-insertions in productive TCRs, according to a later genetic analysis. The authors suggested that the approach could potentially be generalized to other disease states and immunological phenotypes. Most CMV-associated TCR beta chains appeared to be HLA-restricted in a later analysis, and the HLA associations seemed to be driven largely by CMV exposure. Assigning TCR associations to individual alleles was difficult when HLA alleles, especially DR and DQ, strongly co-occurred. In a later analysis, several top co-occurrence clusters were reported to appear linked to parvovirus B19, influenza, CMV and Epstein-Barr virus. According to a later analysis, TCR association rates differed among HLA loci, with DRB1 alleles showing the most associated TCRs and HLA-C alleles showing the fewest. In an earlier analysis of roughly 560 of the donors, most TCR beta V segments were observed in productive rearrangements about 90% or about 30% of the time, broadly matching IMGT annotations. The sequencing pipeline was judged likely to have produced a cluster of highly shared sequence variants as a technical artifact. The 87-base-pair reads could not distinguish some IMGT-functional V segments, including TRBV6-2 and TRBV6-3, so those segments were excluded. Because HLA typing was unavailable for some donors at each locus, only the typed subset was used in association tests. Because counts were too low, fewer than 20 rarely observed V segments, including chromosome 9 orphons, were excluded from the earlier analysis of a few hundred of the donors. The study listed approximately 160 TCR beta chains as associated with cytomegalovirus. In this cohort, only TCR beta chains were sequenced, and detectable features were limited by the absence of alpha or paired-chain data. A further reported finding was that TCR beta sequences accurately predicted the HLA-A and HLA-B alleles for most subjects in the first cohort. While some public TCRs were present in many individuals, most TCR sequences turned up only very rarely across donors. In a later analysis, 16,951 TCR beta sequences were associated with specific HLA alleles at a false discovery rate of 0.05.

The V and J genes are TRBV9 and TRBJ1-6, with no confident D gene call. The TCR originated in a man aged 30 to 45 in good health and CMV-seronegative. Sequencing was carried out using PBMCs. The DNA sequence is given as TGTGCCAGCAGCGACGGGATTGGGTACCCCTATAATTCACCCCTCCACTTT. Its translation is CASSDGIGYPYNSPLHF.